The T cell receptor (beta chain) under discussion was sequenced for a study of T cell repertoires in cytomegalovirus infection. Of note for this clonotype: As yet, its antigen is unknown.

TCRdb recomputed calls from the reads with MiXCR, one row per CDR3 protein. The data contain 900,000 to 950,000 distinct CDR3 sequences, around 32% of them singletons. Germline V lookup: CDR1 MNHEY, CDR2 SVGEGT. The CDR3 loop spans 17 amino acids. V lost 0 bases to trimming and J lost 3 bases; unmatched junction nucleotides: 4. The J gene is TRBJ2-2, the V gene TRBV6-2 or TRBV6-3; 10 bases fit TRBD1. The receptor's source is a human donor in good health (CMV status not recorded). Some clones in this sample may be carry-over from other donors' samples. The specimen was cultured CD8+ T cells from PBMCs, collected from culture after CMV antigen stimulation. This CDR3 is CASSYSAGQGYTGELFF. The CDR3 coding sequence is TGTGCCAGCAGTTACTCGGCGGGACAGGGGTACACCGGGGAGCTGTTTTTT.